The clone carrying this TCR beta chain was seen just once. Its ends do not fully match the called genes, so a read error is possible. This entry belongs to a study of cytomegalovirus exposure and HLA in healthy donors. The PCR was carried out with 60 Vbeta primers and 13 Jbeta primers. Sequenced by immunoSEQ multiplex PCR; TCRdb stores in-frame clones only, minus some. The repertoire includes approximately 85,000 clones, 80% of them detected once, and roughly 30% sits in the top ten. Source material: PBMCs. This sequence originates from a man between 50 and 59 years old in good health and CMV-seropositive.

The CDR3 nucleotides are TGCGCCAGCAGCTTGGAGGGACAGGGAAACAGTCAGTACTTC. Its translation: CASSLEGQGNSQYF. The chain is built from TRBV5-1 and TRBJ2-4; 9 nucleotides line up with TRBD1. From germline, CDR1 is SGHRS and CDR2 YFSETQ. The CDR3 has 14 residues.